The next 21 T cell receptor beta chains were all read from a single sample in a study of blood T cell dynamics during melanoma immunotherapy. As to time point: pre-treatment baseline. Libraries were prepared by immunoSEQ multiplex PCR; TCRdb keeps only in-frame clonotypes and omits some of them. The table has about 9,700 clones, 70% to 90% seen once. The sequencing here drew on blood, taken from a patient treated with checkpoint blockade. All receptors derive from a human donor with melanoma.

This clone has more than one count but fewer than ten. CDR3 nucleotides: TGTGCCAGTAGTATTCGGGACAGTGGACAGCCCCAGCATTTT. It encodes CASSIRDSGQPQHF. The genes are TRBV19 and TRBJ1-5; 7 bases are shared with TRBD1. This CDR3 region has 14 residues. With V trimmed by 3 bases and J by 7 bases, 6 bases remained unmatched. CDR1 and CDR2 (germline): LNHDA, SQIVND (reference sequence). Together with reference TRBV19 and TRBJ1-5, the CDR3 gives the full variable domain: DGGITQSPKYLFRKEGQNVTLSCEQNLNHDAMYWYRQDPGQGLRLIYYSQIVNDFQKGDIAEGYSVSREKKESFPLTVTSAQKNPTAFYLCASSIRDSGQPQHFGDGTRLSIL.

CDR3 in amino acids: CASRPPRVGQPQHF. The CDR3 DNA sequence: TGTGCCAGCAGGCCGCCCAGGGTAGGTCAGCCCCAGCATTTT. J is TRBJ1-5 and V is TRBV28, with D perhaps TRBD1 (5 bases). From germline, CDR1 is MDHEN and CDR2 SYDVKM. The length of the CDR3 is 14 residues. The germline V and J ends were trimmed by 6 bases and 6 bases, with 15 bases remaining between them.

This rearrangement joins TRBV6-5 to TRBJ1-2, with TRBD1 matching over 8 bases. V lost 0 bases, J lost 7 bases, and 10 bases stayed unmatched. Germline V gene data show CDR1 as MNHEY and CDR2 as SVGAGI. The CDR3 is 16 amino acids. In DNA, the CDR3 is TGTGCCAGCAGTTACTCACTGCCCACAGGGGGGACTGGCTACACCTTC. As protein: CASSYSLPTGGTGYTF.

V is TRBV5-1 and J is TRBJ2-5, with D possibly matching TRBD2 (6 bases). Germline loops: CDR1 SGHRS, CDR2 YFSETQ. V lost 4 bases, J lost 3 bases, and 13 bases lay in between. This CDR3 has 14 amino acids. CDR3 sequence (DNA): TGCGCCAGCAGCACCCGACTAGGGGAAGAGACCCAGTACTTC. Its protein is CASSTRLGEETQYF.

This clone was recorded only once. The rearrangement links TRBV27 to TRBJ2-5, with a tentative D call TRBD2 (6 bases). CDR1 and CDR2 from the germline V gene are MNHEY and SMNVEV (reference sequence). The CDR3 extends over 11 amino acids. V lost 8 bases and J lost 5, with 9 bases in between. Here the CDR3 reads CASGRRETQYF. The DNA for the CDR3 is TGTGCCAGCGGGAGGCGGGAGACCCAGTACTTC.

V usage is TRBV27 and J usage is TRBJ2-5; 8 nucleotides align to TRBD2. The trim removed 6 bases at V and 5 bases at J, leaving 11 bases unmatched. The V gene's germline CDR1 is MNHEY and CDR2 SMNVEV (reference sequence). The CDR3 has 15 residues. In DNA form, the CDR3 reads TGTGCCAGCAGCACCACGGGGGGGGTCCGCGAGACCCAGTACTTC. It encodes CASSTTGGVRETQYF.

This rearrangement joins TRBV11-2 to TRBJ2-1; 11 bases are shared with TRBD2. V lost 5 bases and J lost 3; bases outside the gene matches: 3. CDR1 SGHAT and CDR2 FQNNGV come from the germline V gene. The CDR3 length is 15 residues. CDR3 nucleotides: TGTGCCAGCAGCCCGGGACTAGCGGTCTACAATGAGCAGTTCTTC. It translates to CASSPGLAVYNEQFF.

The V and J genes are TRBV7-3 and TRBJ2-3; 8 bases are shared with TRBD2. In germline, CDR1 is SGHTA, CDR2 FQGTGA. The CDR3 runs to 15 residues. J lost 1 base, V lost 5 bases, and 5 bases had no gene match. CDR3 in amino acids: CASSPGGDGTDTQYF. Written as DNA, the CDR3 is TGTGCCAGCAGCCCGGGGGGGGACGGCACAGATACGCAGTATTTT.

This clone was found once. The chain recombines TRBV4-3 with TRBJ1-3; tentatively, D is TRBD1 (5 bases). The CDR3 has 14 residues. V was shortened by 4 bases and J by 1 base, with 8 bases between the two germline ends. CDR1 is LGHNA, CDR2 YSLEER, per germline. CDR3: CASSPGGSGNTIYF. CDR3 sequence (DNA): TGCGCCAGCAGCCCCGGGGGGTCTGGAAACACCATATATTTT.

The chain uses TRBV4-3 and TRBJ2-5; 7 nucleotides agree with TRBD2. Trimming removed 4 bases from V and 4 bases from J; junction bases left unmatched: 9. Looked up from germline, CDR1 is LGHNA and CDR2 is YSLEER. The CDR3 is 15 residues long. The CDR3 region is CASSLRSVAGETQYF. CDR3 DNA: TGCGCCAGCAGCCTAAGGTCGGTAGCGGGAGAGACCCAGTACTTC.

The chain couples TRBV28 to TRBJ1-1; tentative D call: TRBD1 (6 bases). The CDR3 totals 11 residues. CDR1 MDHEN and CDR2 SYDVKM come from the germline V gene. Between the trimmed V and J ends, which lost 5 bases and 8 bases, there was a span of 9 bases. CDR3 bases: TGTGCCAGCAGTCGACAGGCAGAAGCTTTCTTT. Its protein is CASSRQAEAFF.

This chain links TRBV6-5 with TRBJ2-7, with D possibly being TRBD1 or TRBD2 (5 bases each). Germline loops: CDR1 MNHEY, CDR2 SVGAGI. The V end was cut by 2 bases, the J end by 6 bases, with 8 bases between. CDR3 size: 12 residues. The CDR3 reads CASSYGTIEQYF. CDR3 sequence (DNA): TGTGCCAGCAGTTACGGGACGATCGAGCAGTACTTC.

The rearrangement links TRBV19 to TRBJ1-4, with D unresolved. Germline V CDR1 and CDR2: LNHDA, SQIVND (reference sequence). V was pared by 3 bases and J by 5 bases, with 10 bases between. The length of the CDR3 is 14 residues. CDR3 amino acids: CASSMTRPNEKLFF. Here the CDR3 DNA reads TGTGCCAGTAGTATGACCAGGCCCAATGAAAAACTGTTTTTT.

The chain combines TRBV4-3 with TRBJ1-5; 10 bases match TRBD1. The CDR3 is made up of 17 amino acids. Germline values: CDR1 LGHNA, CDR2 YSLEER. Trimming at V came to 0 bases and at J to 3 bases, leaving 5 bases not matched to a gene. The CDR3 bases are TGCGCCAGCAGCCAAGATTGGGACAGGGGCGCCAATCAGCCCCAGCATTTT. Protein: CASSQDWDRGANQPQHF.

The rearrangement uses TRBV2 and TRBJ2-7; D unclear. The CDR3 has 13 amino acids. V was cut by 0 bases and J by 6 bases, with 9 bases left in between. Per germline, CDR1 SNHLY and CDR2 FYNNEI. DNA of the CDR3: TGTGCCAGCAGTGAAGCCTTAACCGGCGAGCAGTACTTC. Protein sequence: CASSEALTGEQYF.

In this sample, this clone turned up a few times. This rearrangement joins TRBV5-4 to TRBJ1-1; D gene unclear. Per germline, CDR1 SGHNT and CDR2 YYREEE (reference sequence). The CDR3 is made up of 15 amino acids. V was shortened by 0 bases and J by 1 base, with 10 bases between the two germline ends. CDR3 loop: CASSLVGEGNTEAFF. In DNA form, the CDR3 reads TGTGCCAGCAGCTTGGTCGGGGAGGGGAACACTGAAGCTTTCTTT.

The rearrangement joins TRBV2 to TRBJ1-6, with TRBD1 matching over 8 bases. This CDR3 is built from 13 residues. Looked up from germline, CDR1 is SNHLY and CDR2 is FYNNEI. V shed 6 bases, J shed 9 bases, and the junction held 4 bases outside the gene matches. CDR3 region: CASRTGVGSPLHF. For the CDR3, the DNA is TGTGCCAGCAGGACAGGGGTGGGTTCACCCCTCCACTTT.

This rearrangement joins TRBV7-2 to TRBJ2-5, with D possibly TRBD2 on 5 matching bases. This CDR3 has 13 residues. Looked up from germline, CDR1 is SGHTA and CDR2 is FQGNSA. V gave up 5 bases and J gave up 5 bases, with 12 bases separating them. This chain's CDR3 is CASSPGRWETQYF. The CDR3, as DNA: TGTGCCAGCAGCCCGGGGAGATGGGAGACCCAGTACTTC.

The genes are TRBV7-9 and TRBJ2-5, with D perhaps matching TRBD1 or TRBD2 (6 bases each). V was pared by 5 bases and J by 0 bases, with 13 bases between. The CDR3 spans 15 residues. Germline V lookup: CDR1 SEHNR, CDR2 FQNEAQ (reference sequence). The CDR3 spells CASSGRGAYQETQYF. Written as DNA, the CDR3 is TGTGCCAGCAGCGGTAGGGGGGCGTACCAAGAGACCCAGTACTTC.

This clone was detected only once. The chain is built from TRBV4-1 and TRBJ2-7; D gene ambiguous. Germline CDR1 MGHRA, CDR2 YSYEKL. V was pared by 1 base and J by 0 bases, with 7 bases between. The CDR3 is 14 amino acids. DNA of the CDR3: TGCGCCAGCAGCCAAGGCAGGTACTCCTACGAGCAGTACTTC. Its translation: CASSQGRYSYEQYF.

The chain is built from TRBV6-1 and TRBJ1-1, with TRBD1 matching over 10 bases. With 10 bases clipped from V and 0 bases from J, the junction kept 8 bases outside the gene matches. Germline CDR1 MNHNS, CDR2 SASEGT. CDR3 length: 15 amino acids. The CDR3 DNA sequence: TGTGCCACCGAGGACAGGGGGTTGATGAACACTGAAGCTTTCTTT. Protein sequence: CATEDRGLMNTEAFF.